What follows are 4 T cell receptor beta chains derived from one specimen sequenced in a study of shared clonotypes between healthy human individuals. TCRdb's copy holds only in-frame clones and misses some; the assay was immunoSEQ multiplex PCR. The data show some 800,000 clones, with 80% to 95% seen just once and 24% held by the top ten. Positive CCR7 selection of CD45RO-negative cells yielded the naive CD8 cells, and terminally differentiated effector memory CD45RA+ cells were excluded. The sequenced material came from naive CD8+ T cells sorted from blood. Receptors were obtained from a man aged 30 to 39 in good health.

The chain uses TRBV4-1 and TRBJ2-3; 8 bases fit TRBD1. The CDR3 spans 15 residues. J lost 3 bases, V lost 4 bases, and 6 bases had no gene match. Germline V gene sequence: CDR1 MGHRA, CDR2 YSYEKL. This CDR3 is CASSLHRGRTDTQYF. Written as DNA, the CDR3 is TGCGCCAGCAGCCTCCACAGGGGGAGGACAGATACGCAGTATTTT.

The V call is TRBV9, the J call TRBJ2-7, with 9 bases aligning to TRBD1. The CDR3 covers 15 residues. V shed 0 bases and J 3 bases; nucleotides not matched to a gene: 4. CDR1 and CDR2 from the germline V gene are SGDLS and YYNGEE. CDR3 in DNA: TGTGCCAGCAGCGTAGGACAGGGGGAGTTCTACGAGCAGTACTTC. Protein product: CASSVGQGEFYEQYF.

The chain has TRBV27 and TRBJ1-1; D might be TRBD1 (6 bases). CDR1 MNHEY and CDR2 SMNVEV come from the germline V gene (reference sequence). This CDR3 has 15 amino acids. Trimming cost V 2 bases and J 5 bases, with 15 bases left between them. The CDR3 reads CASSLRGGSRTEAFF. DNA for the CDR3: TGTGCCAGCAGTTTACGAGGGGGGTCCAGGACTGAAGCTTTCTTT.

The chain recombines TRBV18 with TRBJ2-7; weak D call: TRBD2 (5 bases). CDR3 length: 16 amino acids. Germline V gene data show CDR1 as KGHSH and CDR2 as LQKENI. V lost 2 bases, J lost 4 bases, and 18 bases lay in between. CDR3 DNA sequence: TGTGCCAGCTCACCAGTAGCGCTGGAGGCCCTTTACGAGCAGTACTTC. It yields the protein CASSPVALEALYEQYF.